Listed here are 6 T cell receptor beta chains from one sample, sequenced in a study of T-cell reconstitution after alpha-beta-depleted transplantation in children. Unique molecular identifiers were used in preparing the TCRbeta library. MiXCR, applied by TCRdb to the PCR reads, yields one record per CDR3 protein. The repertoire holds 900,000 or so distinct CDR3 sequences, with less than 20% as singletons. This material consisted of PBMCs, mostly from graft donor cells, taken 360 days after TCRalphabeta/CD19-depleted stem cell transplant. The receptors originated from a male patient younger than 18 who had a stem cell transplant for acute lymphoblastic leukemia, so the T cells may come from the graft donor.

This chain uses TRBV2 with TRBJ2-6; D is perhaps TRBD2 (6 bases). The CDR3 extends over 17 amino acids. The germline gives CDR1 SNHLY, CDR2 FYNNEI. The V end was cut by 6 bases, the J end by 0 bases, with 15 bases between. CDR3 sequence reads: CASREVRGVSGANVLTF. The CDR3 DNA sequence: TGTGCCAGCAGGGAGGTTCGCGGGGTCTCTGGGGCCAACGTCCTGACTTTC.

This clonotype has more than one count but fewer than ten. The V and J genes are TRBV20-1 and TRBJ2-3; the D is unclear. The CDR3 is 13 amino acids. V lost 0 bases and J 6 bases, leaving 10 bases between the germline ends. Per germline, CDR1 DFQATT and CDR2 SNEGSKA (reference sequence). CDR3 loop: CSAREPSWDTQYF. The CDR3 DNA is TGCAGTGCTAGAGAGCCTTCTTGGGATACGCAGTATTTT.

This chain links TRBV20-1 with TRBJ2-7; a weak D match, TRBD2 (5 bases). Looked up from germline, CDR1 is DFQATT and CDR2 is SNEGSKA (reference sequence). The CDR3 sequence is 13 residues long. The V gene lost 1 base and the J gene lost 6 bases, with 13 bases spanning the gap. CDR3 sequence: CSARAGVGSEQYF. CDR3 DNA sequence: TGCAGTGCTAGAGCCGGGGTGGGAAGCGAGCAGTACTTC.

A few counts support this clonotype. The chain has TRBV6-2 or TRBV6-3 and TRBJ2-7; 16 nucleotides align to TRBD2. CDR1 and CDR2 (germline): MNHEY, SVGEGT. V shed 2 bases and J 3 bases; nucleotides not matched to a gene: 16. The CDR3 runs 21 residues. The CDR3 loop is CASSYRTPGTSGRAKNYEQYF. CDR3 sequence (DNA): TGTGCCAGCAGTTACAGGACTCCCGGGACTAGCGGGAGGGCCAAGAACTACGAGCAGTACTTC.

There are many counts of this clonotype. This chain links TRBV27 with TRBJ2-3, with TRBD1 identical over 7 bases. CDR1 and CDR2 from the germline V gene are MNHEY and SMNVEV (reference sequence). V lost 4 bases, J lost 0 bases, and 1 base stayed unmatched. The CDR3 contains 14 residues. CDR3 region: CASSWGQSTDTQYF. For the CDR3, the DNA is TGTGCCAGCAGTTGGGGACAGAGCACAGATACGCAGTATTTT.

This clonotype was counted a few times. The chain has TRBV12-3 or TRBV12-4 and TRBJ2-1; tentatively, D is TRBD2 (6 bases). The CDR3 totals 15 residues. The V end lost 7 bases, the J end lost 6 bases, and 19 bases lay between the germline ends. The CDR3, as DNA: TGTGCCAGCAAATTACGACTAGATAGGTTCAATGAGCAGTTCTTC. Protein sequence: CASKLRLDRFNEQFF.